This TCR beta chain comes out of a study of T cell repertoires in cytomegalovirus infection. Study-level background: TCR beta signatures that were public indicated CMV infection and matching HLA type. General study points: Cumulative frequency of public TCR beta families picked out carriers of CMV plus the relevant HLA. HLA-C-restricted, CMV-specific TCR beta clonotypes were dominant ex vivo.

TCRdb passed the reads through MiXCR, listing each CDR3 protein once. The sample shows some 400,000 distinct CDR3 sequences, roughly 18% of them seen only once. As to this clonotype: As yet, its antigen is unknown.

The CDR3 is made up of 16 amino acids. V lost 2 bases, J lost 8 bases, and 19 bases lay in between. Germline V gene lookup returns CDR1 SEHNR and CDR2 FQNEAQ (reference sequence). This sequence originates from a human donor in good health (CMV status not recorded). Some clones in this sample may be carry-over from other donors' samples. V and J are TRBV7-9 and TRBJ1-3, with D perhaps TRBD1 (5 bases). The sample consisted of PBMCs. Here the CDR3 DNA reads TGTGCCAGCAGCTTAACCCGGACACGGCCAAGAGACACCATATATTTT. Its protein product is CASSLTRTRPRDTIYF.